A single sample is the source of the 32 T cell receptor beta chains below, sequenced in a study of identical twins. Each CDR3 protein is one row after TCRdb ran MiXCR on the 5' RACE reads. The data hold some 900,000 distinct CDR3 sequences, with 12% observed a single time. In addition, the sample was reused for a study of yellow fever vaccine responses in identical twins.

Sequenced input: PBMCs. The receptor source for this set is a woman aged 18 to 35 in good health.

This clonotype was found many times. CDR3 bases: TGTGCCAGCAGTTTTCGGGACGCGATCACTGAAGCTTTCTTT. As protein: CASSFRDAITEAFF. The chain carries TRBV12-3 or TRBV12-4 and TRBJ1-1, with D maybe TRBD1 (5 bases). The V end was cut by 3 bases, the J end by 4 bases, with 12 bases between. The CDR3 is 14 amino acids.

This clonotype was detected a few times. The chain joins TRBV29-1 to TRBJ2-1, with TRBD2 matching 14 bases. Trimming at V came to 1 base and at J to 10 bases, leaving 9 bases not matched to a gene. The CDR3 loop spans 16 amino acids. The V gene's germline CDR1 is SQVTM and CDR2 ANQGSEA. The CDR3 sequence is CSVEGGLAGAVEEQFF. The CDR3 nucleotides are TGCAGCGTTGAAGGGGGACTAGCGGGAGCAGTGGAAGAGCAGTTCTTC.

The rearrangement uses TRBV11-1 and TRBJ2-1; 7 positions agree with TRBD2. The germline gives CDR1 SGHAT, CDR2 FQDESV (reference sequence). The V segment lost 1 base and the J segment 3 bases; nucleotides outside the gene matches: 9. The CDR3 spans 17 residues. CDR3 in amino acids: CASSLGSLAENYNEQFF. CDR3 nucleotide sequence: TGTGCCAGCAGCTTAGGGTCGCTAGCGGAGAACTACAATGAGCAGTTCTTC. Combining the CDR3 with reference TRBV11-1 and TRBJ2-1 gives the whole variable domain EAEVAQSPRYKITEKSQAVAFWCDPISGHATLYWYRQILGQGPELLVQFQDESVVDDSQLPKDRFSAERLKGVDSTLKIQPAELGDSAMYLCASSLGSLAENYNEQFFGPGTRLTVL.

This clonotype has only a few counts. The chain uses TRBV3-1 and TRBJ1-1; TRBD1 matches 7 bases. Trimming removed 1 base from V and 2 bases from J; junction bases left unmatched: 4. Germline V gene lookup returns CDR1 LGHDT and CDR2 YNNKEL (reference sequence). The CDR3 extends over 15 amino acids. In nucleotides, the CDR3 is TGTGCCAGCAGCCAAGTACGGACAGGAAACACTGAAGCTTTCTTT. Protein product: CASSQVRTGNTEAFF. The full variable domain, rest sourced from reference TRBV3-1 and TRBJ1-1, is DTAVSQTPKYLVTQMGNDKSIKCEQNLGHDTMYWYKQDSKKFLKIMFSYNNKELIINETVPNRFSPKSPDKAHLNLHINSLELGDSAVYFCASSQVRTGNTEAFFGQGTRLTVV.

J is TRBJ2-7 and V is TRBV7-2; 10 bases line up with TRBD2. The J segment lost 5 bases and the V segment lost 2 bases, leaving 6 bases of the junction unmatched. In germline, CDR1 is SGHTA, CDR2 FQGNSA. The CDR3 runs 15 residues. CDR3 amino acids: CASSLRASGSDEQYF. CDR3 sequence (DNA): TGTGCCAGCAGCTTACGGGCTAGCGGGAGCGACGAGCAGTACTTC.

This clonotype was recorded at least ten times. The genes are TRBV5-5 and TRBJ1-1; 7 bases map to TRBD1. The CDR3 runs 14 residues. Trimming removed 4 bases from V and 0 bases from J; junction bases left unmatched: 3. Germline-derived CDR1 and CDR2 are SGHKS and YYEKEE (reference sequence). Here the CDR3 reads CASSVTGMNTEAFF. The CDR3, as DNA: TGTGCCAGCAGCGTGACAGGGATGAACACTGAAGCTTTCTTT.

This clonotype was observed at least ten times. Compared with germline, one end of the junction differs, possibly owing to a read error. The V and J genes are TRBV7-2 and TRBJ1-1, with no clear D. Germline lookup yields CDR1 SGHTA and CDR2 FQGNSA. The CDR3 totals 15 residues. CDR3 DNA sequence: TGTGCCAGCAGTTTAGCGGGGAGACTGAACACTGAAGCTTTCTTT. This gives the protein CASSLAGRLNTEAFF.

The rearrangement joins TRBV5-1 to TRBJ1-1; tentative D call: TRBD1 (5 bases). Germline lookup yields CDR1 SGHRS and CDR2 YFSETQ. The length of the CDR3 is 16 residues. The V gene lost 1 base and the J gene lost 8 bases, with 21 bases spanning the gap. The CDR3 DNA reads as TGCGCCAGCAGCTTGAGGGGTTTGGCGCAGGGAACCGAAGCTTTCTTT. It encodes CASSLRGLAQGTEAFF.

V usage is TRBV2 and J usage is TRBJ1-5; D not certain. V lost 5 bases and J 4 bases, leaving 15 bases between the germline ends. Germline-derived CDR1 and CDR2 are SNHLY and FYNNEI. CDR3 size: 15 residues. CDR3 sequence reads: CASSLYGLINQPQHF. DNA for the CDR3: TGTGCCAGCAGTCTATACGGACTGATAAATCAGCCCCAGCATTTT.

The chain has TRBV12-3 or TRBV12-4 and TRBJ1-1, with no clear D. V was clipped by 6 bases and J by 4 bases, with 15 bases between them. CDR3 length: 14 residues. In DNA, the CDR3 is TGTGCCAGCAGCCCGGGCCTTGGGCGCACTGAAGCTTTCTTT. Translated, it gives CASSPGLGRTEAFF.

The table lists this clonotype with a few counts. The gene calls are TRBV15 and TRBJ2-5, with 14 bases matching TRBD2. Trimming removed 0 bases from V and 5 bases from J; junction bases left unmatched: 2. Looked up from germline, CDR1 is LNHNV and CDR2 is YYDKDF (reference sequence). The CDR3 is made up of 16 amino acids. CDR3 sequence: CATSRDRTSGGETQYF. Written as DNA, the CDR3 is TGTGCCACCAGCAGAGATCGGACTAGCGGGGGGGAGACCCAGTACTTC. Full variable domain (missing parts from reference TRBV15 and TRBJ2-5): DAMVIQNPRYQVTQFGKPVTLSCSQTLNHNVMYWYQQKSSQAPKLLFHYYDKDFNNEADTPDNFQSRRPNTSFCFLDIRSPGLGDTAMYLCATSRDRTSGGETQYFGPGTRLLVL.

This chain links TRBV9 with TRBJ2-7; tentatively, D is TRBD1 or TRBD2 (5 bases each). The V end was cut by 0 bases, the J end by 0 bases, with 13 bases between. Germline assignment: CDR1 SGDLS and CDR2 YYNGEE. The CDR3 is 16 amino acids. The CDR3: CASSVGGSSSSYEQYF. The DNA of the CDR3 is TGTGCCAGCAGCGTAGGGGGGAGCTCCAGCTCCTACGAGCAGTACTTC.

V gene TRBV5-1 combines with J gene TRBJ2-7, with D possibly matching TRBD2 (5 bases). With 2 bases removed from V and 3 bases from J, the gap between germline ends came to 12 bases. The germline CDR1 and CDR2 sequences are SGHRS and YFSETQ. The CDR3 has 14 residues. In DNA form, the CDR3 reads TGCGCCAGCAGCTTTGAGGGAACCATCTACGAGCAGTACTTC. Translation: CASSFEGTIYEQYF.

The CDR3 coding sequence is TGTGCCAGCAGTTTACCCCAGGGGGCCTATCAGCCCCAGCATTTT. It codes for CASSLPQGAYQPQHF. The chain couples TRBV28 to TRBJ1-5; 8 bases map to TRBD1. This CDR3 is 15 amino acids long. Per the germline V gene, CDR1 is MDHEN and CDR2 is SYDVKM. With V trimmed by 2 bases and J by 5 bases, 5 bases remained unmatched.

This chain connects TRBV6-4 to TRBJ2-3; D unclear. The CDR3 is 15 residues long. Deletions cut 3 bases from V and 2 bases from J, with 12 bases between. In germline, CDR1 is MRHNA, CDR2 SNTAGT. CDR3 sequence: CASSENQRLTDTQYF. Here the CDR3 DNA reads TGTGCCAGCAGTGAGAACCAACGACTCACAGATACGCAGTATTTT.

This chain connects TRBV28 to TRBJ2-5; possible D gene TRBD2, 5 bases. Germline V gene sequence: CDR1 MDHEN, CDR2 SYDVKM. The CDR3 is made up of 14 amino acids. V lost 5 bases and J lost 9, with 19 bases in between. CDR3 nucleotides: TGTGCCAGCAGTACCTCAGGTGCCCCCGGGGCCCAGTACTTC. It is translated as CASSTSGAPGAQYF.

This clonotype appeared a few times. This chain links TRBV11-1 with TRBJ2-1, with D tentatively TRBD1 or TRBD2 (6 bases each). The CDR3 totals 15 residues. V was trimmed by 3 bases and J by 6 bases, leaving 15 bases between them. Germline V gene lookup returns CDR1 SGHAT and CDR2 FQDESV (reference sequence). The CDR3 loop is CASSFWGGGPNEQFF. The CDR3 DNA sequence: TGTGCCAGCAGCTTCTGGGGTGGGGGGCCCAATGAGCAGTTCTTC.

This clonotype has a handful of counts. The rearrangement links TRBV9 to TRBJ2-7, with D unclear. Germline V gene lookup returns CDR1 SGDLS and CDR2 YYNGEE. V lost 4 bases and J lost 5, with 1 base in between. This CDR3 has 9 amino acids. The CDR3 coding sequence is TGTGCCAGCAGCAACGAGCAGTACTTC. Encoded protein: CASSNEQYF.

This clonotype turned up a few times. The junction departs from germline at one end; a sequencing error may be responsible. The rearrangement links TRBV7-9 to TRBJ2-1; 12 bases align to TRBD2. CDR1 and CDR2 from the germline V gene are SEHNR and FQNEAQ (reference sequence). The CDR3 is made up of 12 amino acids. The CDR3 coding sequence is TGCTTGACTAGCGGGAGTGTCAATGAGCAGTTCTTC. It yields the protein CLTSGSVNEQFF.

With respect to this clonotype: A much larger clone lies a single base off, so this may be a read error. The V call is TRBV12-3 or TRBV12-4, the J call TRBJ2-2; tentatively, D is TRBD2 (6 bases). CDR3 size: 14 residues. The CDR3 protein is CASRFWLATGELFF. The DNA of the CDR3 is TGTGCCAGCCGTTTCTGGCTAGCGACCGGGGAGCTGTTTTTT.

In this sample, this clonotype turned up a few times. The chain recombines TRBV12-3 or TRBV12-4 with TRBJ2-5, with 8 positions matching TRBD1. V dropped 6 bases and J dropped 5; count of bases not matched to a gene: 5. CDR3 size: 13 residues. For the CDR3, the DNA is TGTGCCAGCAGCCAGGGGGCTTGGGAGACCCAGTACTTC. This codes for CASSQGAWETQYF.

This clonotype was observed a handful of times. This chain connects TRBV12-3 or TRBV12-4 to TRBJ2-3, with D perhaps given as TRBD1 or TRBD2 (5 bases each). The V gene lost 6 bases and the J gene lost 3 bases, with 13 bases spanning the gap. The CDR3 has 14 amino acids. This CDR3 reads CASRGPSGTDTQYF. CDR3 nucleotide sequence: TGTGCCAGCAGGGGACCGTCGGGGACAGATACGCAGTATTTT.

The sample holds a few counts of this clonotype. V usage is TRBV10-3 and J usage is TRBJ2-2; no definite D call. There are 15 residues in the CDR3. V gave up 1 base and J gave up 4 bases, with 10 bases separating them. Per the germline V gene, CDR1 is ENHRY and CDR2 is SYGVKD. CDR3 in DNA: TGTGCCATCAGTGAGTTGAGAAGTTTCACCGGGGAGCTGTTTTTT. Amino acids: CAISELRSFTGELFF.

The gene calls are TRBV7-8 and TRBJ2-7; 9 bases match TRBD2. CDR1 and CDR2 from the germline V gene are SGHVS and FQNEAQ. The CDR3 runs to 17 residues. V was pared by 0 bases and J by 0 bases, with 6 bases of the junction left unmatched. The DNA of the CDR3 is TGTGCCAGCAGCTTAGCGGGCCAGACTAGCGGCTCCTACGAGCAGTACTTC. It translates to CASSLAGQTSGSYEQYF.

As concerns this clonotype: One junction end does not reproduce the germline sequence, and a read error may be involved. The chain couples TRBV9 to TRBJ2-1; a possible D gene is TRBD2 (6 bases). The CDR3 spans 13 residues. Per the germline V gene, CDR1 is SGDLS and CDR2 is YYNGEE. CDR3 nucleotides: TGTGCCAGCAGCGTAGCGGGAGTCCCAGTTTTGCTCTTC. Amino acids: CASSVAGVPVLLF.

This clonotype was observed a handful of times. The chain is built from TRBV20-1 and TRBJ2-5; D gene ambiguous. Germline CDR1 reads DFQATT; CDR2 reads SNEGSKA (reference sequence). The CDR3 runs to 13 residues. Between the trimmed V and J ends, which lost 4 bases and 1 base, there was a span of 10 bases. The chain's CDR3 is CSATTELQETQYF. DNA for the CDR3: TGCAGTGCTACAACAGAGCTCCAAGAGACCCAGTACTTC.

This clonotype was detected ten times or more. V is TRBV20-1 and J is TRBJ2-2; 8 positions match TRBD2. Trimming at V came to 0 bases and at J to 3 bases, leaving 6 bases not matched to a gene. The CDR3 runs 16 residues. Germline lookup yields CDR1 DFQATT and CDR2 SNEGSKA (reference sequence). This CDR3 is CSARDLAGGDTGELFF. The CDR3 DNA follows: TGCAGTGCTAGAGATTTGGCGGGGGGAGACACCGGGGAGCTGTTTTTT.

This clonotype was counted only a few times. This sequence joins TRBV10-3 and TRBJ2-1, with D perhaps TRBD1 or TRBD2 (5 bases each). This CDR3 comprises 13 residues. Germline CDR1 is ENHRY and CDR2 is SYGVKD. Trimming took 3 bases from V and 9 from J, leaving 12 bases between them. The CDR3 loop reads CAISDRGLVEQFF. The CDR3 DNA is TGTGCCATCAGTGACCGGGGCTTGGTTGAGCAGTTCTTC.

V gene TRBV18 combines with J gene TRBJ1-4; D is unclear. This CDR3 is built from 14 residues. V was pared by 4 bases and J by 4 bases, with 10 bases between. CDR1 KGHSH and CDR2 LQKENI come from the germline V gene. The CDR3 spells CASSRSVGNEKLFF. The CDR3 region has the DNA TGTGCCAGCTCACGGTCAGTGGGTAATGAAAAACTGTTTTTT.

This clonotype was seen at least ten times. The chain joins TRBV4-2 to TRBJ2-1; 7 bases match TRBD2. Per the germline V gene, CDR1 is LGHNA and CDR2 is YNFKEQ. The CDR3 sequence is 16 residues long. The junction had 5 bases not matched to a gene; V was cut back by 0 bases and J by 3 bases. CDR3 sequence: CASSQEALASYNEQFF. The CDR3 region has the DNA TGTGCCAGCAGCCAAGAGGCACTAGCGAGCTACAATGAGCAGTTCTTC.

This clonotype was seen repeatedly, ten times or more. This rearrangement joins TRBV4-1 to TRBJ1-1; D might be TRBD1 (5 bases). In germline, CDR1 is MGHRA, CDR2 YSYEKL. The ends were cut back, 4 bases at V and 0 bases at J, with 12 bases in the middle. This CDR3 contains 15 residues. The CDR3 here is CASSLPGPMNTEAFF. The CDR3 DNA is TGCGCCAGCAGCCTACCGGGACCCATGAACACTGAAGCTTTCTTT.

This rearrangement joins TRBV20-1 to TRBJ1-2, with a possible D match to TRBD1 (5 bases). V was shortened by 5 bases and J by 3 bases, with 10 bases between the two germline ends. CDR1 is DFQATT, CDR2 SNEGSKA, per germline (reference sequence). The CDR3 is made up of 12 amino acids. The CDR3 nucleotides are TGCAGTGCTTGGGACGGAGACTATGGCTACACCTTC. Encoded protein: CSAWDGDYGYTF.